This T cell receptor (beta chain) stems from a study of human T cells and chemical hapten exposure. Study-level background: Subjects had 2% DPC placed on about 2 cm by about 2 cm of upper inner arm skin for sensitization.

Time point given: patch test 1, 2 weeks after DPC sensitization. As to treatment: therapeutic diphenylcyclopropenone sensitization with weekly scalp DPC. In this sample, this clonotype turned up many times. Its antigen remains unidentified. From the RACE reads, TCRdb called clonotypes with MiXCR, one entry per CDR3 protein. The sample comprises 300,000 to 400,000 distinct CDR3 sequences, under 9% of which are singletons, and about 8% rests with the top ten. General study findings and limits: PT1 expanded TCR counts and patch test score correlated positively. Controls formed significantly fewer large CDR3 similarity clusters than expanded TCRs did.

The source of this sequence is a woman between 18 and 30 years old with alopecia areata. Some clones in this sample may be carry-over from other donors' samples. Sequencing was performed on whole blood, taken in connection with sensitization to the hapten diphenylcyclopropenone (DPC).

CDR3 residues: CSANSHPFGDTEAFF. The DNA of the CDR3 is TGCAGCGCTAACTCACACCCTTTCGGGGACACTGAAGCTTTCTTT. V and J are TRBV29-1 and TRBJ1-1; D remains unclear. This CDR3 is 15 amino acids long. The V gene's germline CDR1 is SQVTM and CDR2 ANQGSEA. With 7 bases removed from V and 3 bases from J, the gap between germline ends came to 21 bases.